This TCR beta chain is drawn from a study of post-analysis software for immune sequencing data. V lost 0 bases to trimming and J lost 0 bases, with 12 bases between them. Germline V gene data show CDR1 as MGHRA and CDR2 as YSYEKL. The CDR3 covers 16 residues. Unique molecular identifiers tagged the TCR beta cDNA libraries. There were roughly 0.9 to 10 million T cells, and about 500,000 cDNA molecules came from them. TCRdb passed the PCR reads through MiXCR, listing each CDR3 protein once. The sample includes hundreds of thousands of distinct CDR3 sequences, roughly three fifths of them seen just once. Study-wide points: In patients, TRBV5-6, TRBV5-1 and TRBV20-1 belonged to 4 or 5 TRBV segments found more frequently than in controls.

Details on this clonotype: Its specificity is unknown.

The sample taken for sequencing was blood. The V gene is TRBV4-1, the J gene TRBJ2-7; the D gene is possibly TRBD2 (5 bases). This receptor was taken from a girl aged 2-10 years with multiple sclerosis. CDR3 sequence reads: CASSQEGRPHSYEQYF. The CDR3 DNA is TGCGCCAGCAGCCAAGAGGGGAGACCTCACTCCTACGAGCAGTACTTC.